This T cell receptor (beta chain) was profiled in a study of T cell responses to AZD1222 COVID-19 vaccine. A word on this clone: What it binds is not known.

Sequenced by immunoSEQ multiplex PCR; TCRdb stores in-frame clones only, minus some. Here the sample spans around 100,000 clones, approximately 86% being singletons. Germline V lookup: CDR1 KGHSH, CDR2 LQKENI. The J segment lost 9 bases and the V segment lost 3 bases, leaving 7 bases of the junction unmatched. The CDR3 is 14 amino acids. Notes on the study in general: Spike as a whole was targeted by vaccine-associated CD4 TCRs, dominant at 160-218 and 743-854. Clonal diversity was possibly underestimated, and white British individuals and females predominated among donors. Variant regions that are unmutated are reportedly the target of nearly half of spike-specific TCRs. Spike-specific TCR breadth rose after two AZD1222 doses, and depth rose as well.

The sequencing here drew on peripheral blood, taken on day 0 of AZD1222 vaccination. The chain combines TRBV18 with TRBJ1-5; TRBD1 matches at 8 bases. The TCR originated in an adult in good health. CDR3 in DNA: TGTGCCAGCTCACCTGGACAGGGCCTCGGGCCCCAGCATTTT. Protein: CASSPGQGLGPQHF.